A selection of T cell receptor beta chains follows, all from one sample in a study of blood T cell repertoires in COVID-19. Only in-frame clones appear in the TCRdb table, and some are missing; sequencing was by immunoSEQ multiplex PCR. The table includes approximately 81,000 clones, roughly 91% detected once. Material for sequencing was PBMCs or T cells enriched from blood (not recorded which). All receptors derive from a woman between 45 and 65 years old with acute COVID-19. Each CDR3 is given with its conserved first and last residue. A D gene is named only where the DNA matches it firmly. Only part of the rows carry a size: once, few, many, or a class if the clone is expanded.

>NA|TRBJ2-3|TRBD1|TRBV5-1
TGCGCCAGCAGCTTGGACAGGGGAGACACAGATACGCAGTATTTT
CASSLDRGDTDTQYF
>NA|TRBJ1-6|NA|TRBV5-4
TGTGCCAGCAGCCCGGCAGGCAGTAATTCACCCCTCCACTTT
CASSPAGSNSPLHF
>NA|TRBJ1-1|NA|TRBV19
TGTGCCAGTATCCCCCTGTCAGGGCCGAACACTGAAGCTTTCTTT
CASIPLSGPNTEAFF
>NA|TRBJ1-5|NA|TRBV19
TGTGCCAGTCGATTACAGGGCGTCAATCAGCCCCAGCATTTT
CASRLQGVNQPQHF
>NA|TRBJ2-1|TRBD1|TRBV6-1
TGTGCCAGCAGTGAACAGGGGGCTCACAATGAGCAGTTCTTC
CASSEQGAHNEQFF
>NA|TRBJ2-3|NA|TRBV3-1/TRBV3-2
TGTGCCAGCAGCCAAAATTTCGTGGGAGTTACAGATACGCAGTATTTT
CASSQNFVGVTDTQYF
>NA|TRBJ2-7|TRBD1|TRBV27
TGTGCCAGCAGTTTATCGTCACCCCGGGACAGGGGGCCATGGCCTGCCTACGAGCAGTACTTC
CASSLSSPRDRGPWPAYEQYF
>NA|TRBJ2-3|NA|TRBV24-1
TGTGCCACCAGTGAAGGGGGACACCGAACAGATACGCAGTATTTT
CATSEGGHRTDTQYF
>NA|TRBJ2-5|NA|TRBV3-1/TRBV3-2
TGTGCCAGCAGCCAATATGACCAGGTCACAGAGACCCAGTACTTC
CASSQYDQVTETQYF
>NA|TRBJ2-1|NA|TRBV30
TGTGCCTCCCCCTCAGGTAGCTACAATGAGCAGTTCTTC
CASPSGSYNEQFF
>NA|TRBJ1-6|NA|TRBV30
TGTGCCTGGAGTGTAAAGTATAGCTCCTATAATTCACCCCTCCACTTT
CAWSVKYSSYNSPLHF
>NA|TRBJ1-3|NA|TRBV11-3
TGTGCCAGCAGCTTAAGAGGTCGGAACTCTGGAAACACCATATATTTT
CASSLRGRNSGNTIYF
>NA|TRBJ2-2|TRBD2|TRBV29-1
TGCAGCGGGACTAGCGGGAACACCGGGGAGCTGTTTTTT
CSGTSGNTGELFF
>NA|TRBJ2-7|NA|TRBV6-1
TGTGCCAGCAGTGAAATCACAGGGTACGAGCAGTACTTC
CASSEITGYEQYF
>NA|TRBJ1-2|TRBD1|TRBV3-1/TRBV3-2
TGTGCCAGCAGCCCGGGGACAGGGCTGAGATCAAGTGGCTACACCTTC
CASSPGTGLRSSGYTF
>NA|TRBJ1-2|NA|TRBV7-2
TGTGCCAGCAGCTTAGACCGGACAAACTATGGCTACACCTTC
CASSLDRTNYGYTF
>NA|TRBJ1-2|NA|TRBV5-1
TGCGCCAGCAGCTATACAGTTAACTATGGCTACACCTTC
CASSYTVNYGYTF
>NA|TRBJ2-5|TRBD1|TRBV4-3
TGCGCCAGCAGCCAAGATGCGACAGGGAAGCTGGCAGAGACCCAGTACTTC
CASSQDATGKLAETQYF
>once|TRBJ1-2|TRBD1|TRBV2
TGTGCCAGCCTCCCGTCGGGACAGGGCACCGGCTACACCTTC
CASLPSGQGTGYTF
>NA|TRBJ1-1|NA|TRBV10-3
TGTGCCATCAGTGACCAGGGGAGCACTGAAGCTTTCTTT
CAISDQGSTEAFF
>NA|TRBJ1-4|TRBD1|TRBV30
TGTGCCTGGAAAGTTCACAGGGGCGAAAAACTGTTTTTT
CAWKVHRGEKLFF
>NA|TRBJ1-6|TRBD1|TRBV9
TGTGCCAGCAGCAGAGGACAGGTTAATTCACCCCTCCACTTT
CASSRGQVNSPLHF
>NA|TRBJ2-3|NA|TRBV11-3
TGTGCCAGCAGCCCTCAACTGCGGGGAGTGGCAGATACGCAGTATTTT
CASSPQLRGVADTQYF